The entry that follows covers one TCR beta chain sequence. V lost 0 bases and J lost 7, with 16 bases in between. The CDR3 length is 16 residues. Germline lookup yields CDR1 KGHSH and CDR2 LQKENI. The sample belongs to a study of blood T cell repertoires in COVID-19. Study-wide background: Acute and convalescent COVID-19 specimens originated in the United States, Italy and Spain. PBMCs, B-cell-depleted T cells, or T cells were the source of the cDNA or gDNA that made up the material.

Clones were sequenced by immunoSEQ multiplex PCR, and TCRdb holds only the in-frame ones, with some missing. Of 99,000 or so clones in the sample, around 86% were seen once. What was sequenced was peripheral blood. The V gene is TRBV18, the J gene TRBJ2-1; D may be TRBD2 (6 bases). This receptor was taken from a man aged 50 to 60 with acute or convalescent COVID-19. Written as DNA, the CDR3 is TGTGCCAGCTCACCACCGGGACTCCCGATGGGGAATGAGCAGTTCTTC. The encoded protein is CASSPPGLPMGNEQFF.